This T cell receptor beta chain was identified during a study of blood T cell repertoires in COVID-19. Study details: The study drew acute and convalescent COVID-19 samples from the United States, Italy and Spain. Sources were T cells, B-cell-depleted T cells, or PBMCs; the material itself was cDNA or gDNA.

Authors' methods: From reference gene primer amplification, estimates of nucleated cell counts were derived. Assay used: immunoSEQ multiplex PCR; TCRdb lists only in-frame clones, some missing. V and J calls and clone size are copied from that table; D and trimming were computed from the DNA. The sample includes fewer than 250,000 clones, 88% seen only once; the top ten take approximately 1.6%. The sequenced material came from peripheral blood. The source is a man in his 70s with acute or convalescent COVID-19.

The CDR3, as DNA: TGCGCCAGCAGCTCACAGGGTGTCGAGCAGTACTTC. The encoded protein is CASSSQGVEQYF. The chain recombines TRBV5-1 with TRBJ2-7; D is possibly TRBD1 (6 bases). In germline, CDR1 is SGHRS, CDR2 YFSETQ. The CDR3 is 12 residues long. Trimming took off 3 bases at V and 6 bases at J, with 10 bases between the two ends.